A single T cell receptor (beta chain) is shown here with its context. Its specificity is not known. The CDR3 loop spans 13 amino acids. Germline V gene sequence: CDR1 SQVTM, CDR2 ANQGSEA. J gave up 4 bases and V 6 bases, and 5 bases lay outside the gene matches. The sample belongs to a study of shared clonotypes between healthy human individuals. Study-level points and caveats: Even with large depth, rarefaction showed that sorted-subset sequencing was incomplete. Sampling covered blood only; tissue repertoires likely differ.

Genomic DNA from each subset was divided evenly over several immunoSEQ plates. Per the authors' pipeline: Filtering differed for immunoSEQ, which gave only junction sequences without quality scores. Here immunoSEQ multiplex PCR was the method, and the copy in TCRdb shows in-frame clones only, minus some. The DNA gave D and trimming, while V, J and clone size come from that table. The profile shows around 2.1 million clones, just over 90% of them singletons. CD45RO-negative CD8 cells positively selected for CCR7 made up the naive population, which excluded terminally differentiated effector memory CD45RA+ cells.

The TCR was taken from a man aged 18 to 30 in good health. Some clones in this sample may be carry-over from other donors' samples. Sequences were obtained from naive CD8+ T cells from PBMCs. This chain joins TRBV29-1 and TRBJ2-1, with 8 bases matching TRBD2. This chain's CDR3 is CSVSSGPYNEQFF. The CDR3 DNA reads TGCAGCGTCTCTAGCGGGCCTTACAATGAGCAGTTCTTC.